Shown below are 15 T cell receptor beta chains from a single sample sequenced in a study of CD8+ T cells in alopecia areata. RNA extraction and reverse transcription yielded cDNA as sequencing template. The assay was immunoSEQ multiplex PCR, and TCRdb's table has in-frame clones only and misses some. The data hold around 190,000 clones, with more than 55% observed a single time. Sequencing was carried out using CD8+ T cells sorted from blood. Receptors were obtained from a human donor in good health.

The chain recombines TRBV2 with TRBJ2-5; D might be TRBD1 (5 bases). Trimming pared 6 bases from V and 2 bases from J, leaving 16 bases between. Per germline, CDR1 SNHLY and CDR2 FYNNEI. There are 15 residues in the CDR3. The CDR3 sequence: CASSPSDISQETQYF. CDR3 in DNA: TGTGCCAGCAGCCCGTCGGACATATCACAAGAGACCCAGTACTTC.

The V gene is TRBV5-1, the J gene TRBJ2-2; the D is unclear. The CDR3 consists of 14 residues. Germline CDR1 and CDR2: SGHRS and YFSETQ. The V end was cut by 0 bases, the J end by 1 base, with 4 bases between. The CDR3 DNA reads TGCGCCAGCAGCTTGGCGGTGAACACCGGGGAGCTGTTTTTT. It codes for CASSLAVNTGELFF.

The V gene is TRBV6-1, the J gene TRBJ2-3; D not certain. From germline, CDR1 is MNHNS and CDR2 SASEGT. This CDR3 contains 15 residues. V was shortened by 5 bases and J by 0 bases, with 12 bases between the two germline ends. CDR3 residues: CASSLGFTSTDTQYF. CDR3 coding DNA: TGTGCCAGCAGTCTGGGGTTTACTAGCACAGATACGCAGTATTTT.

V usage is TRBV4-1 and J usage is TRBJ2-1; tentative D call: TRBD2 (6 bases). The CDR3 contains 16 residues. Germline CDR1 and CDR2: MGHRA and YSYEKL. V was pared by 3 bases and J by 0 bases, with 12 bases between. In DNA form, the CDR3 reads TGCGCCAGCAGCCAGGGCGGGGCTTCCTCCTACAATGAGCAGTTCTTC. It specifies CASSQGGASSYNEQFF.

V gene TRBV29-1 combines with J gene TRBJ2-3; D gene uncertain. Germline V lookup: CDR1 SQVTM, CDR2 ANQGSEA. V dropped 4 bases and J dropped 0 bases, with 8 bases sitting between them. The CDR3 has 13 amino acids. In nucleotides, the CDR3 is TGCAGCGTTGGGGCCGGTAGCACAGATACGCAGTATTTT. Amino acids: CSVGAGSTDTQYF.

The V and J genes are TRBV29-1 and TRBJ1-4; D not certain. V was pared by 0 bases and J by 6 bases, with 5 bases between. The CDR3 consists of 12 residues. Per germline, CDR1 SQVTM and CDR2 ANQGSEA. The CDR3 loop is CSVEDWDEKLFF. The CDR3 DNA is TGCAGCGTTGAAGATTGGGATGAAAAACTGTTTTTT.

The chain employs TRBV5-1 and TRBJ2-7; D could derive from TRBD1 or TRBD2 (6 bases each). The CDR3 is made up of 16 amino acids. CDR1 is SGHRS and CDR2 is YFSETQ in the germline V gene. V was cut by 2 bases and J by 2 bases, with 17 bases left in between. This chain's CDR3 is CASSLNRGQIPYEQYF. The CDR3 DNA follows: TGCGCCAGCAGCTTAAATCGGGGGCAGATTCCCTACGAGCAGTACTTC.

V and J are TRBV27 and TRBJ1-2, with D perhaps matching TRBD1 (6 bases). The CDR3 extends over 15 amino acids. Germline V gives CDR1 MNHEY, CDR2 SMNVEV (reference sequence). V lost 6 bases to trimming and J lost 0 bases, with 14 bases between them. The CDR3 nucleotides read TGTGCCAGCAGCCTAGGGAGGGGGACTAACTATGGCTACACCTTC. Residues: CASSLGRGTNYGYTF.

The chain joins TRBV27 to TRBJ1-1, with D uncertain. The V gene's germline CDR1 is MNHEY and CDR2 SMNVEV (reference sequence). V was cut by 8 bases and J by 3 bases, with 4 bases left in between. The CDR3 extends over 10 amino acids. The CDR3 here is CASGYTEAFF. CDR3 in DNA: TGTGCCAGCGGGTACACTGAAGCTTTCTTT.

In this sample, this clone turned up a few times. This rearrangement joins TRBV4-1 to TRBJ2-3; 7 nucleotides match TRBD2. This CDR3 spans 17 amino acids. Germline V gives CDR1 MGHRA, CDR2 YSYEKL. Trimming at V came to 1 base and at J to 0 bases, leaving 7 bases not matched to a gene. The CDR3: CASSQGGDGGSTDTQYF. The CDR3 region has the DNA TGCGCCAGCAGCCAAGGCGGGGACGGGGGGAGCACAGATACGCAGTATTTT.

V is TRBV5-1 and J is TRBJ2-7; no clear D. CDR1 is SGHRS and CDR2 is YFSETQ in the germline V gene. Trimming removed 6 bases at V and 7 bases at J, with 20 bases between. The CDR3 contains 14 residues. For the CDR3, the DNA is TGCGCCAGCAAGGTGGATGCATGGCCTGGGGAGCAGTACTTC. Translating gives CASKVDAWPGEQYF.

V and J are TRBV5-1 and TRBJ2-5; D possibly corresponds to TRBD2 (6 bases). V was pared by 5 bases and J by 5 bases, with 13 bases between. CDR3 size: 13 residues. Per germline, CDR1 SGHRS and CDR2 YFSETQ. CDR3 sequence reads: CASRPTEGETQYF. The CDR3 DNA sequence: TGCGCCAGCAGACCGACGGAGGGGGAGACCCAGTACTTC.

This rearrangement joins TRBV27 to TRBJ2-7; D remains ambiguous. The CDR3 extends over 14 amino acids. Trimming took off 3 bases at V and 6 bases at J, with 15 bases between the two ends. Germline lookup yields CDR1 MNHEY and CDR2 SMNVEV (reference sequence). The CDR3 DNA follows: TGTGCCAGCAGTTTTTGGGCCACTAATGGCGAGCAGTACTTC. This encodes CASSFWATNGEQYF.

V and J are TRBV19 and TRBJ1-5; D might be TRBD1 (6 bases). Deletions cut 5 bases from V and 2 bases from J, with 13 bases between. Germline loops: CDR1 LNHDA, CDR2 SQIVND (reference sequence). CDR3 length equals 15 residues. CDR3 coding DNA: TGTGCCAGTAGTTCCACAGGGAAGGGCAATCAGCCCCAGCATTTT. Translation gives CASSSTGKGNQPQHF.

This clone was detected ten times or more. The chain joins TRBV29-1 to TRBJ2-3; D may be TRBD2 (6 bases). Germline V gene lookup returns CDR1 SQVTM and CDR2 ANQGSEA. This CDR3 spans 14 amino acids. V was shortened by 4 bases and J by 1 base, with 12 bases between the two germline ends. CDR3 loop: CSVVGGDGTDTQYF. The CDR3 region has the DNA TGCAGCGTTGTAGGAGGGGACGGCACAGATACGCAGTATTTT.